Presented here are 26 T cell receptor beta chains from one specimen sequenced in a study of blood T cell repertoires in COVID-19 (dated by TCRdb to the early 2020s). Receptor libraries were prepared by the immunoSEQ multiplex PCR assay. TCRdb mirrors the immuneACCESS table, restricted to in-frame sequences. Some clones are absent from its copies; in checked studies, under half trace to an unresolved V gene, and the reason for the others is unknown. The sample table shows some 140,000 clones, and over 75% are seen once. The ten largest clonotypes hold about 0.63% of the sample. Sequencing was done on a sample of peripheral blood. The receptors shown here come from a man in his sixties with COVID-19, enrolled during active disease.

This clone occurred once. This chain links TRBV30 with TRBJ2-3; perhaps TRBD1 as D (5 bases). In germline, CDR1 is GTSNPN, CDR2 SVGIG (reference sequence). The CDR3 has 15 amino acids. The germline V and J ends were trimmed by 2 bases and 0 bases, with 12 bases remaining between them. The CDR3 loop is CAWSTWGGSTDTQYF. The CDR3 region has the DNA TGTGCCTGGAGTACCTGGGGCGGTAGCACAGATACGCAGTATTTT.

The rearrangement uses TRBV28 and TRBJ1-2, with 9 positions matching TRBD1. V lost 2 bases and J lost 7; bases outside the gene matches: 8. This CDR3 contains 15 residues. Looked up from germline, CDR1 is MDHEN and CDR2 is SYDVKM. Written as DNA, the CDR3 is TGTGCCAGCAGTTTAGGCCCCGGGACAGGGAGTGGCTACACCTTC. As protein: CASSLGPGTGSGYTF.

This clone was counted only a few times. The chain is built from TRBV11-2 and TRBJ2-1; D is undetermined. V shed 5 bases and J shed 9 bases, with 11 bases lying between them. Germline-derived CDR1 and CDR2 are SGHAT and FQNNGV. CDR3 length equals 12 residues. The CDR3 loop is CASSLEVGEQFF. CDR3 nucleotides: TGTGCCAGCAGCCTCGAGGTCGGTGAGCAGTTCTTC.

The chain uses TRBV7-9 and TRBJ2-1, with 11 nucleotides matching TRBD2. J was trimmed by 10 bases and V by 5 bases; bases with no gene match: 7. Germline V lookup: CDR1 SEHNR, CDR2 FQNEAQ (reference sequence). This CDR3 contains 14 residues. The CDR3 is CASSRGTSGPEQFF. The CDR3, as DNA: TGTGCCAGCAGCCGCGGGACTAGCGGCCCCGAGCAGTTCTTC.

The V gene is TRBV18, the J gene TRBJ1-4; possible D gene TRBD1, 6 bases. CDR1 is KGHSH, CDR2 LQKENI, per germline. The CDR3 is 14 residues long. Trimming pared 3 bases from V and 4 bases from J, leaving 9 bases between. The CDR3 region is CASSPGAGNEKLFF. CDR3 nucleotides: TGTGCCAGCTCACCGGGGGCCGGTAATGAAAAACTGTTTTTT.

The chain is built from TRBV14 and TRBJ1-2; possible D gene TRBD1, 5 bases. The CDR3 contains 14 residues. Trimming cost V 1 base and J 5 bases, with 11 bases left between them. Germline values: CDR1 SGHDN, CDR2 FVKESK. This CDR3 is CASSQGGGMYGYTF. As DNA, the CDR3 is TGTGCCAGCAGCCAAGGCGGGGGAATGTATGGCTACACCTTC.

The V and J genes are TRBV10-2 and TRBJ1-5, with 7 bases lining up with TRBD1. Germline V gives CDR1 WSHSY, CDR2 SAAADI. The trim removed 4 bases at V and 2 bases at J, leaving 5 bases unmatched. The CDR3 contains 15 residues. CDR3 DNA sequence: TGCGCCAGCAGTGTAGGGGGCGGCGGCAATCAGCCCCAGCATTTT. This translates into CASSVGGGGNQPQHF.

The V call is TRBV12-3 or TRBV12-4, the J call TRBJ1-1; no firm D call. The CDR3 totals 12 residues. V dropped 7 bases and J dropped 10 bases, with 16 bases sitting between them. The CDR3 DNA follows: TGTGCCAGCACTTCTGCGTTACAGTCAGCTTTCTTT. This encodes CASTSALQSAFF.

This sequence joins TRBV10-2 and TRBJ2-1; the D gene is possibly TRBD2 (6 bases). Germline CDR1 WSHSY, CDR2 SAAADI. CDR3 size: 14 residues. The V gene lost 4 bases and the J gene lost 12 bases, with 19 bases spanning the gap. The CDR3 region has the DNA TGCGCCAGCAGTGTCGGGGGAGATTACGTACGGCAGTTCTTC. This translates into CASSVGGDYVRQFF.

The J gene is TRBJ1-5, the V gene TRBV18, with 7 bases aligning to TRBD1. This CDR3 contains 13 residues. The V gene's germline CDR1 is KGHSH and CDR2 LQKENI. J was trimmed by 5 bases and V by 5 bases; bases with no gene match: 3. This chain's CDR3 is CASSADRDQPQHF. CDR3 bases: TGTGCCAGCTCAGCTGACAGGGATCAGCCCCAGCATTTT.

This clone was seen just once. The chain uses TRBV15 and TRBJ1-4; maybe TRBD1 (6 bases). Germline CDR1 LNHNV, CDR2 YYDKDF (reference sequence). This CDR3 is 15 amino acids long. The V end was cut by 0 bases, the J end by 5 bases, with 10 bases between. This CDR3 is CATSREQGTNEKLFF. The CDR3 DNA follows: TGTGCCACCAGCAGAGAACAGGGCACCAATGAAAAACTGTTTTTT.

The genes are TRBV7-2 and TRBJ1-6, with a weak D call TRBD1 (6 bases). From germline, CDR1 is SGHTA and CDR2 FQGNSA. The V end lost 4 bases, the J end lost 7 bases, and 14 bases lay between the germline ends. The CDR3 is made up of 15 amino acids. The CDR3 DNA reads as TGTGCCAGCAGCTCTAGAGCCGGACAGAATTCACCCCTCCACTTT. Its translation: CASSSRAGQNSPLHF.

On this clone itself: The sample contains more than one DNA sequence encoding this CDR3. The chain joins TRBV18 to TRBJ1-1; D gene uncertain. V gave up 2 bases and J gave up 2 bases, with 9 bases separating them. In germline, CDR1 is KGHSH, CDR2 LQKENI. CDR3 length equals 14 residues. This chain's CDR3 is CASSPKTGNTEAFF. The CDR3 DNA follows: TGTGCCAGCTCACCAAAGACGGGAAACACTGAAGCTTTCTTT.

The V and J genes are TRBV11-2 and TRBJ2-1; 9 positions match TRBD2. The CDR3 is made up of 14 amino acids. In germline, CDR1 is SGHAT, CDR2 FQNNGV. V trimming: 2 bases; J trimming: 13 bases; junction bases outside the gene matches: 9. The CDR3 DNA reads as TGTGCCAGCAGCTTACCCCCTAGCGGGGACCTTCAGTTCTTC. Protein: CASSLPPSGDLQFF.

With regard to this clone: Other DNA sequences in the sample encode the same CDR3. The V and J genes are TRBV5-1 and TRBJ1-3, with TRBD1 as a possible D gene (6 bases). The CDR3 consists of 15 residues. Trimming removed 0 bases from V and 4 bases from J, with 11 bases in between. Germline loops: CDR1 SGHRS, CDR2 YFSETQ. The CDR3 DNA is TGCGCCAGCAGCTTGGGCAGGGGAACCGGAAACACCATATATTTT. Translating gives CASSLGRGTGNTIYF.

V and J are TRBV2 and TRBJ1-1; D is unclear. The CDR3 is 15 residues long. The ends were cut back, 4 bases at V and 1 base at J, with 13 bases in the middle. Germline V gives CDR1 SNHLY, CDR2 FYNNEI. This CDR3 reads CASSGEGLTNTEAFF. Here the CDR3 DNA reads TGTGCCAGCAGTGGAGAGGGCCTCACGAACACTGAAGCTTTCTTT.

The chain uses TRBV5-1 and TRBJ2-3; D is perhaps TRBD1 (6 bases). Trimming took 4 bases from V and 1 from J, leaving 13 bases between them. Germline V lookup: CDR1 SGHRS, CDR2 YFSETQ. The CDR3 is 15 residues long. The CDR3 here is CASSQERQGTDTQYF. DNA for the CDR3: TGCGCCAGCAGCCAGGAAAGACAGGGCACAGATACGCAGTATTTT.

The chain couples TRBV5-1 to TRBJ2-2; TRBD2 is a possible D gene (5 bases). The CDR3 is made up of 15 amino acids. Germline CDR1 is SGHRS and CDR2 is YFSETQ. V lost 0 bases and J 6 bases, leaving 12 bases between the germline ends. CDR3: CASSLAGISAGELFF. CDR3 nucleotides: TGCGCCAGCAGCTTGGCTGGGATTAGCGCCGGGGAGCTGTTTTTT.

The chain is built from TRBV18 and TRBJ1-1; TRBD1 agrees at 7 bases. This CDR3 has 13 residues. Germline CDR1 KGHSH, CDR2 LQKENI. V trimming: 1 base; J trimming: 6 bases; junction bases outside the gene matches: 2. The DNA of the CDR3 is TGTGCCAGCTCACCACAGGGGGCGTCTGAAGCTTTCTTT. Its translation is CASSPQGASEAFF.

This clone was counted once. This chain uses TRBV19 with TRBJ1-3; D may be TRBD1 (6 bases). The germline CDR1 and CDR2 sequences are LNHDA and SQIVND (reference sequence). The V end lost 5 bases, the J end lost 0 bases, and 11 bases lay between the germline ends. This CDR3 comprises 15 residues. DNA for the CDR3: TGTGCCAGTAGTCTCGGACAGATCTCTGGAAACACCATATATTTT. It specifies CASSLGQISGNTIYF.

The V and J genes are TRBV9 and TRBJ2-1; 12 bases map to TRBD2. This CDR3 comprises 18 residues. V gave up 4 bases and J gave up 7 bases; unmatched junction bases: 15. The germline gives CDR1 SGDLS, CDR2 YYNGEE. CDR3 sequence (DNA): TGTGCCAGCAGCCCAAGACTAGCGGGGGCGTTAGCGGGGAATGAGCAGTTCTTC. It encodes CASSPRLAGALAGNEQFF.

The chain combines TRBV6-6 with TRBJ1-3; TRBD1 might be the D (6 bases). There are 16 residues in the CDR3. Germline CDR1 reads MNHNY; CDR2 reads SVGAGI (reference sequence). V dropped 3 bases and J dropped 0 bases, with 12 bases sitting between them. CDR3 DNA sequence: TGTGCCAGCAGTTATGGCGGACAGCGCTCTGGAAACACCATATATTTT. Residues: CASSYGGQRSGNTIYF.

This clone was observed a single time. The genes are TRBV27 and TRBJ1-6; TRBD1 matches at 7 bases. CDR1 and CDR2 (germline): MNHEY, SMNVEV (reference sequence). V shed 3 bases and J 9 bases; nucleotides not matched to a gene: 8. CDR3 length: 15 residues. The CDR3 DNA sequence: TGTGCCAGCAGTTTGAAGAGGGGGCAGGGTTCACCCCTCCACTTT. Its translation is CASSLKRGQGSPLHF.

This clone has a single count. The chain is built from TRBV3-1 (or the pseudogene TRBV3-2) and TRBJ1-2; D is possibly TRBD1 (5 bases). Germline values: CDR1 LGHDT, CDR2 YNNKEL (reference sequence). V gave up 4 bases and J gave up 8 bases, with 17 bases separating them. The CDR3 has 14 amino acids. Here the CDR3 DNA reads TGTGCCAGCAGCCGCTGGCAGGGAGCGGGGGGCTACACCTTC. This encodes CASSRWQGAGGYTF.

The genes are TRBV30 and TRBJ1-4; 7 bases match TRBD1. V dropped 0 bases and J dropped 0; count of bases not matched to a gene: 4. The germline CDR1 and CDR2 sequences are GTSNPN and SVGIG (reference sequence). This CDR3 spans 16 amino acids. The CDR3 sequence is CAWSVQGLPTNEKLFF. CDR3 coding DNA: TGTGCCTGGAGTGTACAGGGGTTGCCAACTAATGAAAAACTGTTTTTT. The full variable domain, completed using reference TRBV30 and TRBJ1-4, is SQTIHQWPATLVQPVGSPLSLECTVEGTSNPNLYWYRQAAGRGLQLLFYSVGIGQISSEVPQNLSASRPQDRQFILSSKKLLLSDSGFYLCAWSVQGLPTNEKLFFGSGTQLSVL.

The rearrangement links TRBV23-1 to TRBJ1-1; D call uncertain. TRBV23-1 is known as an ORF, though its function is uncertain. The V gene lost 2 bases and the J gene lost 1 base, with 17 bases spanning the gap. The CDR3 is 17 residues long. The CDR3 nucleotides read TGCGCCAGCAGTCAACCCCCCGAAGAGGCGGGGAACACTGAAGCTTTCTTT. Translating it yields CASSQPPEEAGNTEAFF.